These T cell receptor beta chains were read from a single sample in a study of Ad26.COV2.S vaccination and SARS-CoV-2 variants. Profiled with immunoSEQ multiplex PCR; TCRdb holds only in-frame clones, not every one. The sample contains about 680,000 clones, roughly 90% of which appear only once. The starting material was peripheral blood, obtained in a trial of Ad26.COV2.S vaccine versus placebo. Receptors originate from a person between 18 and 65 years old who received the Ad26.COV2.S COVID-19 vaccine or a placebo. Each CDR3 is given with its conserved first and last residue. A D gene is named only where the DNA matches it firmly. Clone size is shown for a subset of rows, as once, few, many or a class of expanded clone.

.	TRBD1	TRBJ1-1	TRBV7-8	TGTGCCAGCAGCTTAGTGGGGACAGGGAGGACTGAAGCTTTCTTT	CASSLVGTGRTEAFF
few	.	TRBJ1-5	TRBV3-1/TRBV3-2	TGTGCCAGCAGCCCGCTACCCCAGCATTTT	CASSPLPQHF
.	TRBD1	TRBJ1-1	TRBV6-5	TGTGCCAGCAGTTACGTCGGACAGGGGTTCGAAGCTTTCTTT	CASSYVGQGFEAFF
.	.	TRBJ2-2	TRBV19	TGTGCCAGTAGTATAGGTGGCGGGGTTGGCGGGGAGCTGTTTTTT	CASSIGGGVGGELFF
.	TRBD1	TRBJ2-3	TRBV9	TGTGCCAGCAGCGGATGGGACAGTAGCACAGATACGCAGTATTTT	CASSGWDSSTDTQYF
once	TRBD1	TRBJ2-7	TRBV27	TGTGCCAGCACGGACAGGTTCTACGAGCAGTACTTC	CASTDRFYEQYF
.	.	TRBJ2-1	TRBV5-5	TGTGCCAGCAGCCAAATAGTTCAGGGCCATGAGCAGTTCTTC	CASSQIVQGHEQFF
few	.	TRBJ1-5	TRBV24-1	TGTGCCACCAGTGACCAGACAGGATCGGGCAATCAGCCCCAGCATTTT	CATSDQTGSGNQPQHF
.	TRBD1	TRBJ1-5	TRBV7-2	TGTGCCAGCAGCCCCATTTATCAGGGGGCCAGTCAGCCCCAGCATTTT	CASSPIYQGASQPQHF
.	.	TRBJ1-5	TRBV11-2	TGTGCCAGCAGCTTAGGAACAGTTAGCAATCAGCCCCAGCATTTT	CASSLGTVSNQPQHF
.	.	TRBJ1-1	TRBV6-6	TGTGCCAGCAGACAACAGGGCGGCGCTGAAGCTTTCTTT	CASRQQGGAEAFF
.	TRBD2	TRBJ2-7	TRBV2	TGTGCCAGCAGTGGGGGAGGGGCACCCTACTACGAGCAGTACTTC	CASSGGGAPYYEQYF
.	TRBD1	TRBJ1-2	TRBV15	TGTGCCACCAGCAGATACAGGGGCTTTGATATGGGCTACACCTTC	CATSRYRGFDMGYTF
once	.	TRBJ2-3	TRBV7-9	TGTGCCAGCACAGGGCGCACAGATACGCAGTATTTT	CASTGRTDTQYF
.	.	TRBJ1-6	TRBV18	TGTGCCAGCTCACCGCATGACAGAGGACCCCTCCACTTT	CASSPHDRGPLHF
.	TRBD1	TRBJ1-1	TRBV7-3	TGTGCCAGCAGCTTCACGCCGACAGGGGGGTACACTGAAGCTTTCTTT	CASSFTPTGGYTEAFF
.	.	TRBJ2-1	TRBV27	TGTGCCAGCAGAGGGAGCCCCCAGGGCTCCTACAATGAGCAGTTCTTC	CASRGSPQGSYNEQFF
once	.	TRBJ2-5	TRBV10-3	TGTGCCATCAGTGGGACAGCCGAAGAGACCCAGTACTTC	CAISGTAEETQYF
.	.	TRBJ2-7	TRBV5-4	TGTGCCAGCAGCCAACAGGGAACCTACGAGCAGTACTTC	CASSQQGTYEQYF
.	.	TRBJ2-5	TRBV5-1	TGCGCCAGCACAGGGACGCAAGAGACCCAGTACTTC	CASTGTQETQYF
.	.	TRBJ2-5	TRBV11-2	TGTGCCAGCAGCCCCTCGACCCAAGAGACCCAGTACTTC	CASSPSTQETQYF
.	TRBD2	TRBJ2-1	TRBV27	TGTGCCAGCAGGACTAGCACTGTATCCTACAATGAGCAGTTCTTC	CASRTSTVSYNEQFF
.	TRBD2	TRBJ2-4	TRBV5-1	TGCGCCAGCAGCTTGGCGGCGGGAGTTTCCAAAAACATTCAGTACTTC	CASSLAAGVSKNIQYF
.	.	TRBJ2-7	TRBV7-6	TGTGCCAGCAGCTTAGACTCAGGACAAGGTTACGAGCAGTACTTC	CASSLDSGQGYEQYF
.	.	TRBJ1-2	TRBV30	TGTGCCTGGAGCCGGAGGGCAGGGGCAGCTCTTGATGGCTACACCTTC	CAWSRRAGAALDGYTF
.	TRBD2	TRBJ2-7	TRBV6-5	TGTGCCAGCAGTTACTCCGGGCTAGCGGGGAACTACGAGCAGTACTTC	CASSYSGLAGNYEQYF
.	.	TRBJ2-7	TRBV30	TGTGCCTGGATGGCAGGGCCCTCCTACGAGCAGTACTTC	CAWMAGPSYEQYF
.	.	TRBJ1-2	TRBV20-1	TGCAGTGCTAGTAGAGGGGACGATGGCTACACCTTC	CSASRGDDGYTF
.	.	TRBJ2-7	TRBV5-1	TGCGCCAGCAGCTCCTTCGTTTCGGACGAGCAGTACTTC	CASSSFVSDEQYF
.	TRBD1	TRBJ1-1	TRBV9	TGTGCCAGCAGCGCAGGCCCCGGGACAGGGGGCAGGACTGAAGCTTTCTTT	CASSAGPGTGGRTEAFF
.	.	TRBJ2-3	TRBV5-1	TGCGCCAGCAGGATGGAGGGCACCGATACGCAGTATTTT	CASRMEGTDTQYF
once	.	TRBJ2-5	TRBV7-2	TGTGCCAGCAGCTTGCCGTGGGGTCAGCAAGAGACCCAGTACTTC	CASSLPWGQQETQYF
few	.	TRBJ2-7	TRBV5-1	TGCGCCAGCAGCTTGGCCCGACCCGGCCGCGACGAGCAGTACTTC	CASSLARPGRDEQYF
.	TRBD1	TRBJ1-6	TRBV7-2	TGTGCCAGCAGCTTGGACAGGGGGCCTGTTTTACCGCCCCACTTT	CASSLDRGPVLPPHF
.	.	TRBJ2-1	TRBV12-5	TGTGCTAGTGGAGTCTTAAGCTGGCAGTTCTTC	CASGVLSWQFF
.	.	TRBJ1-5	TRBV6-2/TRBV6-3	TGTGCCAGCAGTGGTAGGGGATATCAGCCCCAGCATTTT	CASSGRGYQPQHF
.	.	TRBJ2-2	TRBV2	TGTGCCAGCAGTGAATTGAAGGGGTCGGACACCGGGGAGCTGTTTTTT	CASSELKGSDTGELFF
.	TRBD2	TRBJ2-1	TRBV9	TGTGCCAGCAGCGCTACTAGCGGGGGGATAAATGAGCAGTTCTTC	CASSATSGGINEQFF
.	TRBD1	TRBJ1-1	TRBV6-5	TGTGCCAGCAGACCTCAACAGGGGGGCACTGAAGCTTTCTTT	CASRPQQGGTEAFF
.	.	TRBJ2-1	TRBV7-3	TGTGCCAGCAGCTTATCAGGACCAAGAGGTGAGCAGTTCTTC	CASSLSGPRGEQFF
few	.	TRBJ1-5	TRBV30	TGTGCCTGGAGTTACGCCAGGGGTCTGGGTCAGCCCCAGCATTTT	CAWSYARGLGQPQHF
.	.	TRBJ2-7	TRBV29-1	TGCAGCGTCCGACAGGACGCTTCCTACGAGCAGTACTTC	CSVRQDASYEQYF
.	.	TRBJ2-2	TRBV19	TGTAGGGGGTGCCTAGCTGACACCGGGGAGCTGTTTTTT	CRGCLADTGELFF
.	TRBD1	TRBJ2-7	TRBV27	TGTGCCAGCAGTAACGACAGGGGGCTCGAGCAGTACTTC	CASSNDRGLEQYF
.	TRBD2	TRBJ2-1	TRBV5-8	TGTGCCAGCAGCTCAGGGACTAGCGGGAGTAATGAGCAGTTCTTC	CASSSGTSGSNEQFF
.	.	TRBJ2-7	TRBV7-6	TGTGCCAGCAGCTTAGCTACAGCATTAGGCGAGCAGTACTTC	CASSLATALGEQYF
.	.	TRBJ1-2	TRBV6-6	TGTGCCAGCAGTTACAATCCCCAAGGACAGAACTATGGCTACACCTTC	CASSYNPQGQNYGYTF
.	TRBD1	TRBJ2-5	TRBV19	TGTGCCAGTAACGCCGGGACAGGGGGGGAGACCCAGTACTTC	CASNAGTGGETQYF
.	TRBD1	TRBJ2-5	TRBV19	TGTGCCAGTAGTCCCACCCTACAGGGGCGGAAAGAGACCCAGTACTTC	CASSPTLQGRKETQYF
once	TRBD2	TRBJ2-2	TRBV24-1	TGTGCCACCAGTGATAGCCTAGCGGGATACACCGGGGAGCTGTTTTTT	CATSDSLAGYTGELFF
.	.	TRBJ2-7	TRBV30	TGTGCCTGGAGTGAAGGGGTTTCCTACGAGCAGTACTTC	CAWSEGVSYEQYF
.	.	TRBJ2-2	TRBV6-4	TGTGCCAGCAGTTCTAGCGTGATAAACACCGGGGAGCTGTTTTTT	CASSSSVINTGELFF
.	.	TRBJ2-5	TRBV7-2	TGTGCCAGCAGACTCGAGGAGACCCAGTACTTC	CASRLEETQYF
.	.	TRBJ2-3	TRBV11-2	TGTGCCAGCAGCCTTACAGGTGTTAGCACAGATACGCAGTATTTT	CASSLTGVSTDTQYF